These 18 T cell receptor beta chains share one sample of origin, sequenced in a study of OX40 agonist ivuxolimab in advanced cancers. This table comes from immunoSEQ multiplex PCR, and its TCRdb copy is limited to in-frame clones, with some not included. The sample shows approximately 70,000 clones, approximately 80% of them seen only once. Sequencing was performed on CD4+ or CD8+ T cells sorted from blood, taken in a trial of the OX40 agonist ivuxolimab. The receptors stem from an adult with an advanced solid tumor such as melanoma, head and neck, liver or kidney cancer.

The CDR3 sequence is CASSPPGVWNYGYTF. Written as DNA, the CDR3 is TGTGCCAGCAGCCCTCCCGGGGTCTGGAACTATGGCTACACCTTC. The genes are TRBV28 and TRBJ1-2; D gene uncertain. Germline loops: CDR1 MDHEN, CDR2 SYDVKM. Trimming left V 6 bases short and J 2 bases short, with 16 bases between. This CDR3 region has 15 residues.

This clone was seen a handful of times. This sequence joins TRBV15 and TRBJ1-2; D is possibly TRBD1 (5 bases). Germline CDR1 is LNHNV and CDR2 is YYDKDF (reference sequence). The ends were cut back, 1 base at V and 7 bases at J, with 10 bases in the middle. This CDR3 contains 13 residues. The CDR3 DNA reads TGTGCCACCAGCAGAGGACAGTTGAGTGGCTACACCTTC. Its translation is CATSRGQLSGYTF. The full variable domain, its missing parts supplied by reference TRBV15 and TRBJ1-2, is DAMVIQNPRYQVTQFGKPVTLSCSQTLNHNVMYWYQQKSSQAPKLLFHYYDKDFNNEADTPDNFQSRRPNTSFCFLDIRSPGLGDTAMYLCATSRGQLSGYTFGSGTRLTVV.

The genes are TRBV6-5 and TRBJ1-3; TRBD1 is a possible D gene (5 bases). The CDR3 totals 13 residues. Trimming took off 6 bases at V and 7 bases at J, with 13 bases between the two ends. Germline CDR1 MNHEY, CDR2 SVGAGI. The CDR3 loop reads CASRPGTSNTIYF. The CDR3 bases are TGTGCCAGCAGGCCCGGGACGTCGAACACCATATATTTT.

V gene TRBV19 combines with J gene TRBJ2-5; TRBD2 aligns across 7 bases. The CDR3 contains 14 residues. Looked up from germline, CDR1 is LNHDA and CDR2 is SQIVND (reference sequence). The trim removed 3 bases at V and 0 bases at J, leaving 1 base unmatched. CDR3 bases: TGTGCCAGTAGTATGGGAGGGTACCAAGAGACCCAGTACTTC. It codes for CASSMGGYQETQYF.

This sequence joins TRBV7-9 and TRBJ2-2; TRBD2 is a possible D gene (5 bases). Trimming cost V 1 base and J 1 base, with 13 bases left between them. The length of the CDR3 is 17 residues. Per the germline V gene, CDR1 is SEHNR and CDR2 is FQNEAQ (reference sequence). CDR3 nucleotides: TGTGCCAGCAGCTTAGGTACGACGGGGAGGAACACCGGGGAGCTGTTTTTT. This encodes CASSLGTTGRNTGELFF.

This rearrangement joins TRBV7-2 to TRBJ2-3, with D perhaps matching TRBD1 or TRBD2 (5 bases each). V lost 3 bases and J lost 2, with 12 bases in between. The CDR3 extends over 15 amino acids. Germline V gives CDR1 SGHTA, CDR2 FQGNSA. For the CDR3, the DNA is TGTGCCAGCAGCTTCGTTGCCGGGGCCACAGATACGCAGTATTTT. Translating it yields CASSFVAGATDTQYF.

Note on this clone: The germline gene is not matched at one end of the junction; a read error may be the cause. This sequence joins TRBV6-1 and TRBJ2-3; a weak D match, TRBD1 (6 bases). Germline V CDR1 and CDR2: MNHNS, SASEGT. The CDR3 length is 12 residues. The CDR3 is CASSELQGRSPF. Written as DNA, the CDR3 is TGTGCCAGCAGTGAACTCCAGGGGCGAAGTCCTTTT.

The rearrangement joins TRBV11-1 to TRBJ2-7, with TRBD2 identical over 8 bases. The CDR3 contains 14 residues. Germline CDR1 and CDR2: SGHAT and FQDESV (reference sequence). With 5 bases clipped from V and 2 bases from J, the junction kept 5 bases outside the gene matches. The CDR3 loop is CASSAAGGAYEQYF. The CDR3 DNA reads TGTGCCAGCAGCGCCGCGGGGGGAGCCTACGAGCAGTACTTC.

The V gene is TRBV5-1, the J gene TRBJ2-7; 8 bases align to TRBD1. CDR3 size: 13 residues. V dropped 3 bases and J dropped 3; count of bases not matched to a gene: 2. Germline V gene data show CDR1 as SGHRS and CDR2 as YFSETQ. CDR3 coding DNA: TGCGCCAGCAGCTGGGACAGGAGCTACGAGCAGTACTTC. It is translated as CASSWDRSYEQYF.

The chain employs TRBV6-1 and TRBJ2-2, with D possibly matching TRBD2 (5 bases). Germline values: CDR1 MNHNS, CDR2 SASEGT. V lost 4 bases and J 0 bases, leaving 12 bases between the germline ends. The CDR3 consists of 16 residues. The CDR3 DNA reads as TGTGCCAGCAGTGCCCCCGGACTTACGAACACCGGGGAGCTGTTTTTT. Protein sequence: CASSAPGLTNTGELFF.

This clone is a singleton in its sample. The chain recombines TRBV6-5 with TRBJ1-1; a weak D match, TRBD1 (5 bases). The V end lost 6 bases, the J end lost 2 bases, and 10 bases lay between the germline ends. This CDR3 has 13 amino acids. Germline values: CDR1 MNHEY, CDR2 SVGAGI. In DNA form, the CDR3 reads TGTGCCAGCAGACGGACACCCAACACTGAAGCTTTCTTT. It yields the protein CASRRTPNTEAFF.

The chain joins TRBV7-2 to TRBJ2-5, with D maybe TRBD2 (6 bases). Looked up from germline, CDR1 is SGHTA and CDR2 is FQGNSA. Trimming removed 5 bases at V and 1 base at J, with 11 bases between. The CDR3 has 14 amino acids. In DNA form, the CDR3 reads TGTGCCAGCAGCCTACACGGGAGCCAAGAGACCCAGTACTTC. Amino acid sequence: CASSLHGSQETQYF.

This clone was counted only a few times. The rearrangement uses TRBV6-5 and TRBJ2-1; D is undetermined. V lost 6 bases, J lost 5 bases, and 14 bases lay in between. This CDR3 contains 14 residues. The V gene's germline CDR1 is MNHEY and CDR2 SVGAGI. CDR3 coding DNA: TGTGCCAGCAGAGGACGGATCACAAACAATGAGCAGTTCTTC. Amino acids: CASRGRITNNEQFF.

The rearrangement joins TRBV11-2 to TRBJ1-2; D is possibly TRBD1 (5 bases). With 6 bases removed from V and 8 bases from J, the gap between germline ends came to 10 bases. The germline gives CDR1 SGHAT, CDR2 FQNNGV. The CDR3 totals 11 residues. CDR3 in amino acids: CASRAGMGYTF. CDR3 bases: TGTGCCAGCAGGGCAGGGATGGGCTACACCTTC.

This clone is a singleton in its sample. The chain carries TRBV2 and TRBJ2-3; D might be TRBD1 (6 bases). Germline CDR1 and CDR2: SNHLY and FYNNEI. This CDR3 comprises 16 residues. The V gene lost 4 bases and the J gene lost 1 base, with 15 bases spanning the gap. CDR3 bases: TGTGCCAGCAGTGCCCCCAGGGGTGCAGGCACAGATACGCAGTATTTT. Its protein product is CASSAPRGAGTDTQYF.

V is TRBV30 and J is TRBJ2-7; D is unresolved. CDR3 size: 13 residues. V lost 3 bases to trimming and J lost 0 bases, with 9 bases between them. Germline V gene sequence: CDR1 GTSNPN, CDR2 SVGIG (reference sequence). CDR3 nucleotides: TGTGCCTGGAGAGGGCAGTTCTCCTACGAGCAGTACTTC. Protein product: CAWRGQFSYEQYF.

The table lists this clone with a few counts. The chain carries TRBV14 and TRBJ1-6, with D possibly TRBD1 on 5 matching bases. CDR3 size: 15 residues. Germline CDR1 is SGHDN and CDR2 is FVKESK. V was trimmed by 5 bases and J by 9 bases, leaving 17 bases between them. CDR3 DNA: TGTGCCAGCAGCGCGCGACAGAGCCTGGTTTCACCCCTCCACTTT. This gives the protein CASSARQSLVSPLHF.

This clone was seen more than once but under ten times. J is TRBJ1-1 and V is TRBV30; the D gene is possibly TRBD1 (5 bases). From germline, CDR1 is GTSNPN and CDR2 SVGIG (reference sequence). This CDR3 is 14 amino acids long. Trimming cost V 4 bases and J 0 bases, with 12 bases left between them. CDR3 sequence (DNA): TGTGCCTGGATCCCCATAGGGGTGAACACTGAAGCTTTCTTT. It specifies CAWIPIGVNTEAFF.